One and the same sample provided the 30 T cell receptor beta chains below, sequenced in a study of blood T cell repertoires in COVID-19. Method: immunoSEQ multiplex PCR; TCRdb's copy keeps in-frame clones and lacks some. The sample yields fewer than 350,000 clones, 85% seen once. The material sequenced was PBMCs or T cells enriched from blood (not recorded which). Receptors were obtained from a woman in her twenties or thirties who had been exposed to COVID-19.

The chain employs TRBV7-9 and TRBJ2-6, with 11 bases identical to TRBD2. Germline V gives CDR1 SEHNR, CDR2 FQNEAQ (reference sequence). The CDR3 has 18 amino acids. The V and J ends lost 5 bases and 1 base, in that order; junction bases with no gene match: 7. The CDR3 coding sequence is TGTGCCAGCAGCCCCGGGACTAGCGGCTCATCTGGGGCCAACGTCCTGACTTTC. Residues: CASSPGTSGSSGANVLTF.

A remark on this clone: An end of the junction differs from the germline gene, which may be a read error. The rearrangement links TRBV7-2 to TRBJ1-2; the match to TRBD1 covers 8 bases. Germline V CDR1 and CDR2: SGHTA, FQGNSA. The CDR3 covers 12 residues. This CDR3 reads CASSSGQGRPSF. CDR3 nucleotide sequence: TGTGCCAGCAGCTCAGGACAGGGTCGGCCTTCTTTC.

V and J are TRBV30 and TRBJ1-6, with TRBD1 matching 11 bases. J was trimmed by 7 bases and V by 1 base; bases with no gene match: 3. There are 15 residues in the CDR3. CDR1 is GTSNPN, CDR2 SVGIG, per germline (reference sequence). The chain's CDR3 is CAWSGRTGGNSPLHF. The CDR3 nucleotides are TGTGCCTGGAGTGGACGGACAGGGGGCAATTCACCCCTCCACTTT.

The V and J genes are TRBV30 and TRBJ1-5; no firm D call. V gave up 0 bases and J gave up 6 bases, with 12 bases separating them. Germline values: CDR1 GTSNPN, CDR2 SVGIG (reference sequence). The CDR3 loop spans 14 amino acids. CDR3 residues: CAWSVEMGGQPQHF. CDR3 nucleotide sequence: TGTGCCTGGAGTGTAGAAATGGGAGGTCAGCCCCAGCATTTT.

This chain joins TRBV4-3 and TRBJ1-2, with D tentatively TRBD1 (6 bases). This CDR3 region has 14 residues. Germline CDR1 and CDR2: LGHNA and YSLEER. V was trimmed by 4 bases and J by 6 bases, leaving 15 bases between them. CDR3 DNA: TGCGCCAGCAGCCGTCCAGGGGTAAAGGATGGCTACACCTTC. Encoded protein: CASSRPGVKDGYTF.

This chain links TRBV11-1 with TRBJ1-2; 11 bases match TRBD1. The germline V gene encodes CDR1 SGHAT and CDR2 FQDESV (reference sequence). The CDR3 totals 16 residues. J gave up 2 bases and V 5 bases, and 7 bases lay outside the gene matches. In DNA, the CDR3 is TGTGCCAGCAGCCGCGGGACAGGGGGGGTGAACTATGGCTACACCTTC. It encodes CASSRGTGGVNYGYTF.

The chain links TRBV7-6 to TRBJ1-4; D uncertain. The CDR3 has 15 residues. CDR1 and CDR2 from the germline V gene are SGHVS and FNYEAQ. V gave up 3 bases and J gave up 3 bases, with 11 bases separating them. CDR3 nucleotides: TGTGCCAGCAGCTTGGGCGGGCTAGCTAATGAAAAACTGTTTTTT. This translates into CASSLGGLANEKLFF.

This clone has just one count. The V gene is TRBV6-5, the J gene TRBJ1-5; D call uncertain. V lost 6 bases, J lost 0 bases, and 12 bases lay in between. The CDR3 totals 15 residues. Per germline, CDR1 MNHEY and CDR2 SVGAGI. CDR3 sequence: CASRIEASSNQPQHF. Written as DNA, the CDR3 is TGTGCCAGCAGGATCGAAGCTAGTAGCAATCAGCCCCAGCATTTT.

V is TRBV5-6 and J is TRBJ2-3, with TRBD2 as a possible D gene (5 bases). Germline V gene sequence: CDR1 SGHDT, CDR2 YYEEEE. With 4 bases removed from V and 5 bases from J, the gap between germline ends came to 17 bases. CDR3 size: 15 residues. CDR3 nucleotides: TGTGCCAGCAGCCCTAGGACTGATCCTGGAGATACGCAGTATTTT. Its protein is CASSPRTDPGDTQYF.

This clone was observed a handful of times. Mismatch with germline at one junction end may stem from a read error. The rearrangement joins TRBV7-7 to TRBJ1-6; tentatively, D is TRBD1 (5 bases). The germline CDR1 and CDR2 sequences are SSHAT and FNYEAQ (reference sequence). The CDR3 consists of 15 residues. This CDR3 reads CASSLRGLNNSPLHF. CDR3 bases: TGTGCTAGCAGCCTAAGGGGACTGAATAATTCACCCCTCCACTTT.

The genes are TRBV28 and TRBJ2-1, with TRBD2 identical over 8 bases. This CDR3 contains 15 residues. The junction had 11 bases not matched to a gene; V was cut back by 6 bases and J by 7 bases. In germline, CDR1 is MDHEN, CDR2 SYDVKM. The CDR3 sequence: CASSRPSGRINEQFF. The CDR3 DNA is TGTGCCAGCAGCCGCCCGAGCGGGAGAATAAATGAGCAGTTCTTC.

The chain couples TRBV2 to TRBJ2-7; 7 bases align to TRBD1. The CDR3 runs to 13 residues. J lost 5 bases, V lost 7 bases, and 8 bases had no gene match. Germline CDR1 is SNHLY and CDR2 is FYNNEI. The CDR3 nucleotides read TGTGCCAGCAAGCGAGACAGGGACAACGAGCAGTACTTC. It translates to CASKRDRDNEQYF.

CDR3: CASSLRTTSPLHF. The CDR3 DNA is TGTGCCAGCAGTTTAAGGACAACCTCACCCCTCCACTTT. The chain has TRBV28 and TRBJ1-6; D possibly corresponds to TRBD1 (5 bases). CDR1 is MDHEN, CDR2 SYDVKM, per germline. The CDR3 loop spans 13 amino acids. V gave up 2 bases and J gave up 10 bases, with 9 bases separating them.

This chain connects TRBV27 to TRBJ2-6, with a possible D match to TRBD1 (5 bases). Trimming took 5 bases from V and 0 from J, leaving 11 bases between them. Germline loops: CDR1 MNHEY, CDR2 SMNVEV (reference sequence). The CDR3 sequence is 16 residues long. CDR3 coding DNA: TGTGCCAGCAGTGACCGACAGCACTCTGGGGCCAACGTCCTGACTTTC. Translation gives CASSDRQHSGANVLTF. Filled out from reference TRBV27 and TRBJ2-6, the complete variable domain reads EAQVTQNPRYLITVTGKKLTVTCSQNMNHEYMSWYRQDPGLGLRQIYYSMNVEVTDKGDVPEGYKVSRKEKRNFPLILESPSPNQTSLYFCASSDRQHSGANVLTFGAGSRLTVL.

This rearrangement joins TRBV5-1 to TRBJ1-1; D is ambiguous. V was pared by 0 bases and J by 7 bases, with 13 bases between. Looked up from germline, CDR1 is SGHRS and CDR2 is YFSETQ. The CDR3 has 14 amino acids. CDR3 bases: TGCGCCAGCAGCTTGGACGCAAAGGGAGGTGAAGCTTTCTTT. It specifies CASSLDAKGGEAFF. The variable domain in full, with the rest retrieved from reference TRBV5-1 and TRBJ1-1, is KAGVTQTPRYLIKTRGQQVTLSCSPISGHRSVSWYQQTPGQGLQFLFEYFSETQRNKGNFPGRFSGRQFSNSRSEMNVSTLELGDSALYLCASSLDAKGGEAFFGQGTRLTVV.

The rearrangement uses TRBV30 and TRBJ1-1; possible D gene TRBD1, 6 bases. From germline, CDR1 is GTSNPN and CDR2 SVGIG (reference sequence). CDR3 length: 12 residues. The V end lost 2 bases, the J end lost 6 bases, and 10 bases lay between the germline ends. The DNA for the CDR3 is TGTGCCTGGAGTTCTGGGGGCCCTGAAGCTTTCTTT. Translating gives CAWSSGGPEAFF. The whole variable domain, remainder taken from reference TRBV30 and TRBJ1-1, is SQTIHQWPATLVQPVGSPLSLECTVEGTSNPNLYWYRQAAGRGLQLLFYSVGIGQISSEVPQNLSASRPQDRQFILSSKKLLLSDSGFYLCAWSSGGPEAFFGQGTRLTVV.

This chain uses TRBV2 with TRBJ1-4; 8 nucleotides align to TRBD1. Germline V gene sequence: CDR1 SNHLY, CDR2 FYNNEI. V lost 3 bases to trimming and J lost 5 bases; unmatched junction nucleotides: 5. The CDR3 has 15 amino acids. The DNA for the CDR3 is TGTGCCAGCAGTGAGGCCCCAGGGGGCAATGAAAAACTGTTTTTT. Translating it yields CASSEAPGGNEKLFF.

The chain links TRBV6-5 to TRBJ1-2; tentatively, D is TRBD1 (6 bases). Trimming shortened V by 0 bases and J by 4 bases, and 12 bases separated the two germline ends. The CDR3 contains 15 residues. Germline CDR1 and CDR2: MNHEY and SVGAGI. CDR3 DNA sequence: TGTGCCAGCAGTTACTCCCTGAACAGGGCCTATGGCTACACCTTC. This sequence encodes CASSYSLNRAYGYTF.

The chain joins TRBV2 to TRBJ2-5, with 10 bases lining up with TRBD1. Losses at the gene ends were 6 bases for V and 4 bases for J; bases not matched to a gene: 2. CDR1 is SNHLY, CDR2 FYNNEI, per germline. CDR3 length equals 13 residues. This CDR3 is CASRDRGRETQYF. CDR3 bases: TGTGCCAGCAGAGACAGGGGGCGAGAGACCCAGTACTTC.

CDR3 region: CASSPPLERTQYF. DNA of the CDR3: TGCGCCAGCAGCCCCCCACTTGAACGGACCCAGTACTTC. The V gene is TRBV4-1, the J gene TRBJ2-5; D is uncertain. The CDR3 is 13 residues long. Germline loops: CDR1 MGHRA, CDR2 YSYEKL. The V end was cut by 4 bases, the J end by 7 bases, with 13 bases between.

CDR3 DNA sequence: TGTGCCAGCAGCCGAACGACGGAGGGTAGGGAGCAGTACTTC. Translated: CASSRTTEGREQYF. The genes are TRBV7-9 and TRBJ2-7, with D perhaps matching TRBD2 (6 bases). The CDR3 length is 14 residues. V lost 5 bases to trimming and J lost 7 bases, with 18 bases between them. Germline V gene sequence: CDR1 SEHNR, CDR2 FQNEAQ (reference sequence).

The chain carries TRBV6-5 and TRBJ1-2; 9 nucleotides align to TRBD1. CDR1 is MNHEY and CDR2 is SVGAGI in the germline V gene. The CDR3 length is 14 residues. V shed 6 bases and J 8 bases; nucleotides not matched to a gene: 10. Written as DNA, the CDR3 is TGTGCCAGCAGCCGATCCGGGACAGGGATGGGCTACACCTTC. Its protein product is CASSRSGTGMGYTF.

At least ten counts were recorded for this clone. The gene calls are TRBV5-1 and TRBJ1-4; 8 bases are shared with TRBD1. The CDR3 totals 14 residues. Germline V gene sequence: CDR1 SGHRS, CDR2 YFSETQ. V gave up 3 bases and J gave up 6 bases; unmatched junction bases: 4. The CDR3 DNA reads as TGCGCCAGCAGCTCCGCAGGGGGCTATGAAAAACTGTTTTTT. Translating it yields CASSSAGGYEKLFF.

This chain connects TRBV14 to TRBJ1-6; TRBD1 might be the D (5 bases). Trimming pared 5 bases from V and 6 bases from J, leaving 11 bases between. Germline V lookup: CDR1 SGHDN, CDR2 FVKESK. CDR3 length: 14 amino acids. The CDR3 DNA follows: TGTGCCAGCAGCACAGGCCCCTTTAATTCACCCCTCCACTTT. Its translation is CASSTGPFNSPLHF.

The CDR3 region is CASSMLEGPNYGYTF. In nucleotides, the CDR3 is TGTGCCAGCAGTATGCTTGAGGGCCCTAACTATGGCTACACCTTC. The chain links TRBV6-2 or TRBV6-3 to TRBJ1-2; no clear D gene. Germline V gives CDR1 MNHEY, CDR2 SVGEGT. V lost 5 bases to trimming and J lost 0 bases, with 13 bases between them. The CDR3 totals 15 residues.

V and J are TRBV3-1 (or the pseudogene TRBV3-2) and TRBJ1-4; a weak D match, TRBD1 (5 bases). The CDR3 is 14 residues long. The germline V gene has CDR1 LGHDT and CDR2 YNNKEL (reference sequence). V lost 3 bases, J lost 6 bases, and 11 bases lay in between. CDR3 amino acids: CASSHEGRDEKLFF. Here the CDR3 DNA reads TGTGCCAGCAGCCATGAGGGGAGGGATGAAAAACTGTTTTTT.

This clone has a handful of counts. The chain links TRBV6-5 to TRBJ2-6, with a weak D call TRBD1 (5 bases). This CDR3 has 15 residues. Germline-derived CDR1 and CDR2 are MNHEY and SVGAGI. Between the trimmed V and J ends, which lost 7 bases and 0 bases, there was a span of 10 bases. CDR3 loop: CASIQGRSGANVLTF. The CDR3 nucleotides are TGTGCCAGCATCCAGGGTCGCTCTGGGGCCAACGTCCTGACTTTC.

CDR3 in DNA: TGCGCCAGCAGCTTTCAGGGGCAGGGAGGCTACACCTTC. Translating it yields CASSFQGQGGYTF. The J gene is TRBJ1-2, the V gene TRBV5-1; D might be TRBD1 (6 bases). Germline V CDR1 and CDR2: SGHRS, YFSETQ. The CDR3 totals 13 residues. V lost 2 bases, J lost 8 bases, and 13 bases lay in between.

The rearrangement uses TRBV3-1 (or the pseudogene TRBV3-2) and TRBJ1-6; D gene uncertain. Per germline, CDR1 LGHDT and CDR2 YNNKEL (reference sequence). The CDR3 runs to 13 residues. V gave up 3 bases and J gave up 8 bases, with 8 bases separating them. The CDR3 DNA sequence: TGTGCCAGCAGCCATCAGCGGGATTCACCCCTCCACTTT. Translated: CASSHQRDSPLHF.

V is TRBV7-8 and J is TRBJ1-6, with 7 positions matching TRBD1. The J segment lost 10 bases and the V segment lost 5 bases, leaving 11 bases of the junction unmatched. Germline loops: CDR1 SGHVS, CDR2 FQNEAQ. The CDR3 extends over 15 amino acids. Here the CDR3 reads CASSPRQGLGSPLHF. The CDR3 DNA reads TGTGCCAGCAGCCCGCGACAGGGTTTAGGCTCACCCCTCCACTTT.